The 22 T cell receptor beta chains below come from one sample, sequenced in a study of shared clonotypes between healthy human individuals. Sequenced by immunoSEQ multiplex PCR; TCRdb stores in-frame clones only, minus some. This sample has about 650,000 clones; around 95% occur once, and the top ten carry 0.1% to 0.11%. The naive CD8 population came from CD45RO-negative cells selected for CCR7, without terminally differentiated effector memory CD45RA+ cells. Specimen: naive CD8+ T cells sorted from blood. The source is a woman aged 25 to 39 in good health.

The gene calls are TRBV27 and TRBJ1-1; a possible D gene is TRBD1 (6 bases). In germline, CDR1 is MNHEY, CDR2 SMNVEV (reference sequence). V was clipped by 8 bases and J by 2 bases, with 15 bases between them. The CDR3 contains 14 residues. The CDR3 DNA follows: TGTGCCAGCCTAGGGGGGCAGGTAAACACTGAAGCTTTCTTT. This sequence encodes CASLGGQVNTEAFF.

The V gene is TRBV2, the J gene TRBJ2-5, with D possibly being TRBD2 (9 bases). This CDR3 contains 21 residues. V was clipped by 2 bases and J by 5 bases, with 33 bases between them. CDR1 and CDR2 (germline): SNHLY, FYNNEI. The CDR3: CASSEIPNRGGSGSTRETQYF. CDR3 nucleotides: TGTGCCAGCAGTGAAATCCCCAACAGGGGGGGTAGCGGGAGTACGCGGGAGACCCAGTACTTC.

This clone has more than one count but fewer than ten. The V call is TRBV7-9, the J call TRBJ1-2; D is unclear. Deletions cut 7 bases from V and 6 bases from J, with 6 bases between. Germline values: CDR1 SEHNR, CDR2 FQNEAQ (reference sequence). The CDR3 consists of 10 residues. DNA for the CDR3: TGTGCCAGCACCCAGGATGGCTACACCTTC. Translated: CASTQDGYTF.

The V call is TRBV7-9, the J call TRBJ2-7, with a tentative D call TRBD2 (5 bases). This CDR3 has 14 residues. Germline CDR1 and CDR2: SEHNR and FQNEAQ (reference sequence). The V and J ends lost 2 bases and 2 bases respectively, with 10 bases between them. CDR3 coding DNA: TGTGCCAGCAGCTTAAGCGGAGGAACCTACGAGCAGTACTTC. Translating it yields CASSLSGGTYEQYF.

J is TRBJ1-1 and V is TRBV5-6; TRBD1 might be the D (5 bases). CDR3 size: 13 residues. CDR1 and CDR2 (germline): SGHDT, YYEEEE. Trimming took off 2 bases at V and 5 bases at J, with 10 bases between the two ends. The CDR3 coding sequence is TGTGCCAGCAGCTTTGGTCGGGGGACTGAAGCTTTCTTT. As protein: CASSFGRGTEAFF.

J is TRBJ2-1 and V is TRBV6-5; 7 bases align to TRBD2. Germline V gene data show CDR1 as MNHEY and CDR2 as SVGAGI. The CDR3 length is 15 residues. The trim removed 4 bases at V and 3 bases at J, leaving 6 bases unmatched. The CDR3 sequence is CASSWGGGSYNEQFF. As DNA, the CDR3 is TGTGCCAGCAGTTGGGGCGGCGGGAGCTACAATGAGCAGTTCTTC.

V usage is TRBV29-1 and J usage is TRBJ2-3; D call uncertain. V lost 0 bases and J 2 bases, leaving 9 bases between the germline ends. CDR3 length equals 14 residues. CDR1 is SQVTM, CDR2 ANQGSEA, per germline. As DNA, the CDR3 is TGCAGCGTTGAAGACCTGGACCCCACAGATACGCAGTATTTT. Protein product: CSVEDLDPTDTQYF.

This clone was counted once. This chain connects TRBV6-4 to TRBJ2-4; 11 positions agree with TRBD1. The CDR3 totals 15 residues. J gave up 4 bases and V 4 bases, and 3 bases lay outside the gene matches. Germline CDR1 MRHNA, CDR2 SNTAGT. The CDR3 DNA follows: TGTGCCAGCAGTGCCGGGACAGGGGGTAAAAACATTCAGTACTTC. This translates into CASSAGTGGKNIQYF.

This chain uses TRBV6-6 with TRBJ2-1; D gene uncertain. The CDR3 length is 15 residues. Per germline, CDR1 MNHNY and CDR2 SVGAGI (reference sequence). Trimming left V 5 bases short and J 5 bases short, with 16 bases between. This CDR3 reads CASSPTVIADNEQFF. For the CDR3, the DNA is TGTGCCAGCAGTCCCACTGTGATTGCCGACAATGAGCAGTTCTTC.

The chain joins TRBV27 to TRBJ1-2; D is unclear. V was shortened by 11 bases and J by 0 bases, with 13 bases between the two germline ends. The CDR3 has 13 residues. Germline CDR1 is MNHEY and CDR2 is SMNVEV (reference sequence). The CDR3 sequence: CAGQDPSNYGYTF. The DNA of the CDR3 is TGTGCCGGGCAAGACCCTTCTAACTATGGCTACACCTTC.

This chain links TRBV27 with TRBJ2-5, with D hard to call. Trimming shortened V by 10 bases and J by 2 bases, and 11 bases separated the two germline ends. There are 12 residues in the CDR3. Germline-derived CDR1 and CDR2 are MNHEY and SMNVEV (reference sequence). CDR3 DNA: TGTGCCAACAAATGGAAGCAAGAGACCCAGTACTTC. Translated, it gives CANKWKQETQYF.

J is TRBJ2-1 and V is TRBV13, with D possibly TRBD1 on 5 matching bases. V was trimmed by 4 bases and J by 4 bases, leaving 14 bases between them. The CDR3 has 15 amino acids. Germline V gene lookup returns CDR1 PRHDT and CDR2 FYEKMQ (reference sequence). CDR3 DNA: TGTGCCAGCAGCTCCAGTAATTGGACATACAATGAGCAGTTCTTC. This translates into CASSSSNWTYNEQFF.

For the CDR3, the DNA is TGTGCCAGCAGTTTAAGGGGCCCCACCTCGATTGGGGCCAACGTCCTGACTTTC. It yields the protein CASSLRGPTSIGANVLTF. This chain links TRBV27 with TRBJ2-6, with a tentative D call TRBD1 (5 bases). The CDR3 totals 18 residues. Trimming took off 2 bases at V and 3 bases at J, with 17 bases between the two ends. Germline V CDR1 and CDR2: MNHEY, SMNVEV (reference sequence).

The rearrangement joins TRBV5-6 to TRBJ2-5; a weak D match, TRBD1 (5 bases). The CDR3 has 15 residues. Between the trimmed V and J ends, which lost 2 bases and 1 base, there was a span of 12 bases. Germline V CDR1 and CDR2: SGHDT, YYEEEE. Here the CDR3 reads CASSFVQAAQETQYF. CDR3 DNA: TGTGCCAGCAGCTTCGTACAGGCAGCCCAAGAGACCCAGTACTTC.

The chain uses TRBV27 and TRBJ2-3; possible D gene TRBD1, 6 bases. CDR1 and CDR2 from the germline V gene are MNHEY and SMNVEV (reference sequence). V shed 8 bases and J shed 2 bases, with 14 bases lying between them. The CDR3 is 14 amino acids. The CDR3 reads CASRNRDYTDTQYF. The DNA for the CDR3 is TGTGCCAGCCGAAACAGGGATTACACAGATACGCAGTATTTT.

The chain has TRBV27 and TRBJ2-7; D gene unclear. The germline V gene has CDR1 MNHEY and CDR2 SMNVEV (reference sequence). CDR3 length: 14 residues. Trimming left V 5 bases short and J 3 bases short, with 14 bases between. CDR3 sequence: CASSTGRVGYEQYF. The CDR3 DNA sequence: TGTGCCAGCAGTACCGGACGGGTGGGCTACGAGCAGTACTTC.

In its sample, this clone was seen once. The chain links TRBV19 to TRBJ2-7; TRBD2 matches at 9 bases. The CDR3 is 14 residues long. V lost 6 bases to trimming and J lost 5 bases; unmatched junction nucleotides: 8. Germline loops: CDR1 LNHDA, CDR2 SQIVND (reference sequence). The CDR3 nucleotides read TGTGCCAGTAGCGGGGTAGCGGGAGTCCACGAGCAGTACTTC. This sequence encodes CASSGVAGVHEQYF.

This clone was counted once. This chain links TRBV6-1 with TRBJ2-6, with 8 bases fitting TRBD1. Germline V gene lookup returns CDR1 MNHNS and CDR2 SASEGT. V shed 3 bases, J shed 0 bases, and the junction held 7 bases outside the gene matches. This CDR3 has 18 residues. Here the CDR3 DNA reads TGTGCCAGCAGTGAGTGGACAGGGCAAAACTCTGGGGCCAACGTCCTGACTTTC. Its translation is CASSEWTGQNSGANVLTF.

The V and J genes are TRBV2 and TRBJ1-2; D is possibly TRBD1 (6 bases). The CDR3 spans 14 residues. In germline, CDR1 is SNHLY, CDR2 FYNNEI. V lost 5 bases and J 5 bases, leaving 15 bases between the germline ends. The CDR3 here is CASSSAGQTYGYTF. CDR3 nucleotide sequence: TGTGCCAGCAGTTCAGCAGGACAGACTTATGGCTACACCTTC.

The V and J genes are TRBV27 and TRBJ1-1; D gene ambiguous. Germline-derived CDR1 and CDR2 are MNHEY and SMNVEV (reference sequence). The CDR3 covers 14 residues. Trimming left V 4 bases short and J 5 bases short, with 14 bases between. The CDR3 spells CASSSSIAWTEAFF. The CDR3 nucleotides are TGTGCCAGCAGTTCATCCATCGCCTGGACTGAAGCTTTCTTT.

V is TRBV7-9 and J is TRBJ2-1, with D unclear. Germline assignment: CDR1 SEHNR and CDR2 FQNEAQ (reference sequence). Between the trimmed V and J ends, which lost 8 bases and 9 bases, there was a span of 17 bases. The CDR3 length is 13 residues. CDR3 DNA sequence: TGTGCCAGCTCTTTCCCAGTAGGATCTGAGCAGTTCTTC. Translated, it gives CASSFPVGSEQFF. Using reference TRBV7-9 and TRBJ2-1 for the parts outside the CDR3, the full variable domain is DTGVSQNPRHKITKRGQNVTFRCDPISEHNRLYWYRQTLGQGPEFLTYFQNEAQLEKSRLLSDRFSAERPKGSFSTLEIQRTEQGDSAMYLCASSFPVGSEQFFGPGTRLTVL.

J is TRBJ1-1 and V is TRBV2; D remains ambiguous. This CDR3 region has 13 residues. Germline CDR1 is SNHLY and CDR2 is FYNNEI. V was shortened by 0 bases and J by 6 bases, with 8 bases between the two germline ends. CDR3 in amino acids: CASSEAGLPEAFF. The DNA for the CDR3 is TGTGCCAGCAGTGAAGCAGGGCTCCCTGAAGCTTTCTTT.